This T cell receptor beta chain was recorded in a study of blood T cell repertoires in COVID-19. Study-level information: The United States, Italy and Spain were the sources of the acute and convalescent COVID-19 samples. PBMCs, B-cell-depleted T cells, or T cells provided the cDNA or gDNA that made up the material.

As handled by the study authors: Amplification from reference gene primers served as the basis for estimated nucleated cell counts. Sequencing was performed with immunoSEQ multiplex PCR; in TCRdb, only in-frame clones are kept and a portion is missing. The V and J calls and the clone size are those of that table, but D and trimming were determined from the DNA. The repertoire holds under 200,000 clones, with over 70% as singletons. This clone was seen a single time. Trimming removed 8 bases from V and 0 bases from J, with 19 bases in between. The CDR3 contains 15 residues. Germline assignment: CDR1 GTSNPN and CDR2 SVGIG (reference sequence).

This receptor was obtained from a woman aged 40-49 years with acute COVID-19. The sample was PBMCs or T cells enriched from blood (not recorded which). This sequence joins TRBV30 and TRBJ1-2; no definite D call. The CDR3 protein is CARTLGGSANYGYTF. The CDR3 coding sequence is TGTGCCCGAACCCTAGGAGGCTCCGCTAACTATGGCTACACCTTC.